The sample holds one count of the clone carrying this T cell receptor beta chain. What it binds is not known. This CDR3 spans 12 amino acids. The ends were cut back, 4 bases at V and 5 bases at J, with 11 bases in the middle. CDR1 is SQVTM, CDR2 ANQGSEA, per germline. This entry comes from a study of a mutant IDH1 vaccine in newly diagnosed glioma. Described time point: week 5, during vaccination. Mutant IDH1 20-mer peptide, at 300 ug, made up each vaccine dose, with topical imiquimod. The repertoire was sequenced with immunoSEQ multiplex PCR; TCRdb's copy has only in-frame clones and lacks some. Of nearly 55,000 clones in the sample, roughly four fifths were seen once.

The TCR was taken from a man aged 25 to 45 with glioma. The V gene is TRBV29-1, the J gene TRBJ2-5, with D possibly being TRBD2 (7 bases). The material was PBMCs, obtained from a glioma patient whose treatment included an IDH1 peptide vaccine. Here the CDR3 reads CSVGGGGETQYF. CDR3 DNA: TGCAGCGTTGGGGGGGGCGGGGAGACCCAGTACTTC.